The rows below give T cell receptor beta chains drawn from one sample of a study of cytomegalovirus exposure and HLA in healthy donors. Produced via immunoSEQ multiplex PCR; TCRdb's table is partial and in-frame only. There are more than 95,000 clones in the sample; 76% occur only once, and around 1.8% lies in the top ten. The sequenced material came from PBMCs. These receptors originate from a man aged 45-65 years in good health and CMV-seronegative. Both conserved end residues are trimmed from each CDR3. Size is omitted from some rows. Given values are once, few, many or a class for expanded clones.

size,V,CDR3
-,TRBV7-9,ASSLRGAGEKLF
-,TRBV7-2,ASSLQVGTGDLY
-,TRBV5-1,ASSLPAGQETQY
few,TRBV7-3,ASSFTGGQETQY
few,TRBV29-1,SVGAFTDTQY
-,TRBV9,ASSASSVPVETQY
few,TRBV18,ASSPGDRAPRGNQPQH
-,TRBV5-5,ASSFRTGVETQY
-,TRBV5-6,ASSLPGQGYEKLF
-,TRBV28,ASRPPGTPRPGNTIY
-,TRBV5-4,ASGLPLGGRYEQF
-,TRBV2,ASKRSSGGEGNEQF
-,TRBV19,ATSGGRDEQY
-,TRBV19,ASSPRTGATNEKLF
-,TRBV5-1,ASSLNGEAF
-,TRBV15,ATSRVGENRARY
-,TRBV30,AWSVSWRDTQY
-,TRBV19,ASRTPGGAETEAF
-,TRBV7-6,ASSAGQSYEQY
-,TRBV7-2,ASSTIHAREPQH
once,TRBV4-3,ASSQEGGAFQETQY
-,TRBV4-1,ASRPPGQNTGELF
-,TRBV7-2,ASSFNRGRFTGELF
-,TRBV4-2,ASSQDSGGRGNGYT
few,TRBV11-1,ASSSRTGQGYEQY
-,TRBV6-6,ASRESTGELF
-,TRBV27,ASSLSTGGVPQF
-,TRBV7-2,ASSLGSAISPLH
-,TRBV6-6,ASSYSRTVTQY
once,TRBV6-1,ASRYHRDLYGYT
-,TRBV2,ASSVVHTNTGELF
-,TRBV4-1,ASSQDSRGQGGQPQH
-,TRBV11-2,ASSFLGQVNGGELF
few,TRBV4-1,ASSHLQGLNQPQH
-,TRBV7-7,ASSSRQGEETQY